This TCR beta chain was sequenced during a study of radiotherapy plus CTLA-4 blockade in lung cancer. Turning to the study itself: Of the patients, about 20% showed objective responses and roughly 30% attained disease control. Overall study findings and caveats: Blood-borne expansion of tumor-derived TCR clones followed radiotherapy plus ipilimumab.

Profiled with immunoSEQ multiplex PCR; TCRdb holds only in-frame clones, not every one. This sample yields more than 90,000 clones, of which 88% are seen a single time; roughly 4.9% belongs to the top ten. The CDR3 spans 16 residues. CDR1 SGHRS and CDR2 YFSETQ come from the germline V gene. The trim removed 4 bases at V and 3 bases at J, leaving 8 bases unmatched. As regards this clone: Its antigen is not known.

The chain combines TRBV5-1 with TRBJ2-1; 9 nucleotides line up with TRBD1. The sample was peripheral blood, taken from a patient treated with radiotherapy plus ipilimumab. The sequence was obtained from a human donor with non-small cell lung cancer that progressed on radiotherapy plus ipilimumab. DNA of the CDR3: TGCGCCAGCAGCGGGGGCGGGACAGGGCACTACAATGAGCAGTTCTTC. Its translation is CASSGGGTGHYNEQFF.